The present TCR beta chain was sequenced within a study of cytomegalovirus exposure and HLA in healthy donors. 13 Jbeta primers and 60 Vbeta primers were used for the PCR. Assay used: immunoSEQ multiplex PCR; TCRdb lists only in-frame clones, some missing. The sample consists of some 130,000 clones, about 77% of them appearing once. The sample holds a few counts of this clone. V gave up 1 base and J gave up 5 bases, with 14 bases separating them. The V gene's germline CDR1 is MNHNS and CDR2 SASEGT. This CDR3 spans 15 amino acids. The sequenced material came from PBMCs. The clonotype originates from a woman between 40 and 55 years old in good health and CMV-seronegative. The chain is built from TRBV6-1 and TRBJ2-5; weak D call: TRBD2 (5 bases). The CDR3 is CASSEEDGRAETQYF. The DNA for the CDR3 is TGTGCCAGCAGTGAAGAAGACGGGCGGGCCGAGACCCAGTACTTC.